This TCR beta chain was sequenced during a study of blood T cells in healthy people across ages. General observations from the study: The study found more naive CD4+ cells and higher diversity in long-lived than aged donors. Observed TCR beta diversity per million T cells went down as age went up. This fall followed a roughly linear course with age.

With V trimmed by 4 bases and J by 7 bases, 7 bases remained unmatched. This CDR3 contains 15 residues. From germline, CDR1 is SQVTM and CDR2 ANQGSEA. This clonotype was seen a handful of times. The antigen is unknown. A J-beta primer mix and a sample-barcoded 5' primer were used in a second PCR of about 7 to 12 cycles. Every sample produced at least 2.5 million CDR3-containing paired-end reads. TCRdb reprocessed the 5' RACE reads via MiXCR and lists one record per CDR3 protein. The sample holds roughly 1,300,000 distinct CDR3 sequences, around 59% seen once. The receptor was derived from a man younger than 30 in good health. The chain uses TRBV29-1 and TRBJ2-1; 13 positions agree with TRBD2. Sequenced: blood. In DNA, the CDR3 is TGCAGCGTTGTAGGACTAGCGGGAGTCGGGAATGAGCAGTTCTTC. It is translated as CSVVGLAGVGNEQFF.